A single sample gave rise to the 9 T cell receptor beta chains below, sequenced in a study of tumor-infiltrating lymphocytes in primary liver carcinoma. Starting material of approximately 500 ng total RNA yielded TCR beta cDNA via a constant-region primer. Modified slightly, ARM-PCR produced TCR beta libraries over three nested multiplex PCR rounds. Investigators reported that the first two PCR rounds, at roughly 10 cycles each, used TRBV1-TRBV30 forward primers with a C-beta reverse primer. TCRdb processed the multiplex PCR reads anew with MiXCR; each CDR3 protein has one entry. The data show approximately 92,000 distinct CDR3 sequences, around two thirds seen once. RNA and DNA were co-extracted from approximately 20-30 mg of unsorted bulk tissue. Sample: liver tumor tissue from sampling region 5. Subset: tumor region T5, tumor centre. The receptor source for this set is a woman aged 55-69 years with primary liver carcinoma and hepatitis B virus infection.

Concerning this clonotype itself: Mismatch with germline at one junction end may stem from a read error. In DNA, the CDR3 is TGTGCCAGGAGTTACTCGTGGGGCAGTCCTGAAGCTTTCTTT. Protein sequence: CARSYSWGSPEAFF. The gene calls are TRBV6-5 and TRBJ1-1, with D tentatively TRBD1 (5 bases). Germline V CDR1 and CDR2: MNHEY, SVGAGI. The CDR3 runs to 14 residues.

V is TRBV11-3 and J is TRBJ2-5; D unclear. The CDR3 covers 12 residues. Germline lookup yields CDR1 SGHNT and CDR2 YENEEA. V was pared by 2 bases and J by 1 base, with 2 bases between. The CDR3 is CASSLIQETQYF. CDR3 DNA sequence: TGTGCCAGCAGCTTAATCCAAGAGACCCAGTACTTC.

This clonotype was counted a single time. The chain carries TRBV13 and TRBJ2-7; D remains unclear. The germline gives CDR1 PRHDT, CDR2 FYEKMQ (reference sequence). The V and J ends lost 7 bases and 12 bases respectively, with 25 bases between them. The CDR3 totals 14 residues. CDR3 protein: CASMKKTEVNGRYF. CDR3 DNA: TGTGCCAGCATGAAGAAAACGGAAGTAAACGGGCGGTACTTC. The entire variable domain, with the rest obtained from reference TRBV13 and TRBJ2-7, is as follows: AAGVIQSPRHLIKEKRETATLKCYPIPRHDTVYWYQQGPGQDPQFLISFYEKMQSDKGSIPDRFSAQQFSDYHSELNMSSLELGDSALYFCASMKKTEVNGRYFGPGTRLTVT.

On this clonotype itself: Being one base from a much bigger clone, this may be a read error. The rearrangement links TRBV5-1 to TRBJ2-7, with D perhaps being TRBD1 or TRBD2 (5 bases each). Germline CDR1 SGHRS, CDR2 YFSETQ. The CDR3 is 14 amino acids. The CDR3 nucleotides read TGCGCCAGCAGCTTGGCGGGGCAGAACTACGAGCAGAACTTC. This translates into CASSLAGQNYEQNF.

To note about this clonotype: The CDR3 ends on some other residue instead of the conserved phenylalanine or tryptophan, so this is likely a read error. The chain joins TRBV30 to TRBJ1-2; the D gene is possibly TRBD1 (5 bases). Germline V lookup: CDR1 GTSNPN, CDR2 SVGIG (reference sequence). CDR3 length: 14 amino acids. Trimming stripped 0 bases from V and 6 bases from J, with 14 bases between. CDR3 sequence reads: CAWSVGTGGDGYTL. CDR3 in DNA: TGTGCCTGGAGTGTGGGAACAGGTGGGGATGGCTACACCCTC.

This clonotype was observed at least ten times. The chain carries TRBV5-4 and TRBJ2-1, with 11 nucleotides matching TRBD2. The junction had 2 bases not matched to a gene; V was cut back by 4 bases and J by 5 bases. The CDR3 length is 14 residues. Germline assignment: CDR1 SGHNT and CDR2 YYREEE (reference sequence). The CDR3 DNA reads TGTGCCAGCAGCCCGGGACTAGCGGACAATGAGCAGTTCTTC. Amino acids: CASSPGLADNEQFF.

A word on this clonotype: This CDR3 is missing its conserved last phenylalanine or tryptophan, likely due to a read error. The V and J genes are TRBV28 and TRBJ2-4, with 7 bases that match TRBD2. Trimming removed 5 bases from V and 6 bases from J; junction bases left unmatched: 10. The CDR3 sequence is 15 residues long. In germline, CDR1 is MDHEN, CDR2 SYDVKM. CDR3: CASSLPTSMGNIQYL. The CDR3 DNA is TGTGCCAGCAGTCTCCCGACTAGCATGGGAAACATTCAGTACTTA.

This clonotype was seen once. This chain links TRBV11-2 with TRBJ2-7; 10 bases map to TRBD2. The CDR3 loop spans 15 amino acids. Looked up from germline, CDR1 is SGHAT and CDR2 is FQNNGV. Here the CDR3 reads CVSSLERGGLAMQYF. As DNA, the CDR3 is TGTGTCAGTAGCTTAGAGAGGGGGGGACTAGCGATGCAATACTTC.

This sequence joins TRBV6-1 and TRBJ1-2; 7 nucleotides agree with TRBD1. Germline V gene data show CDR1 as MNHNS and CDR2 as SASEGT. This CDR3 comprises 13 residues. J lost 5 bases, V lost 5 bases, and 5 bases had no gene match. CDR3 residues: CASSTGQSYGYTF. The CDR3 DNA follows: TGTGCCAGCAGTACGGGACAGTCATATGGCTACACCTTC.